What follows are 23 T cell receptor beta chains derived from one specimen sequenced in a study of blood T cell repertoires in COVID-19. This table comes from immunoSEQ multiplex PCR, and its TCRdb copy is limited to in-frame clones, with some not included. The data hold about 200,000 clones, with 80% to 90% observed a single time. Sequenced: peripheral blood. Receptors originate from a man aged 45-60 years with active or convalescent COVID-19.

This clone turned up a few times. The genes are TRBV29-1 and TRBJ2-1; weak D call: TRBD1 (6 bases). The germline V and J ends were trimmed by 4 bases and 7 bases, with 14 bases remaining between them. The germline V gene has CDR1 SQVTM and CDR2 ANQGSEA. The CDR3 consists of 13 residues. The CDR3 spells CSVATGTLNEQFF. The CDR3 nucleotides read TGCAGCGTTGCCACCGGGACATTGAATGAGCAGTTCTTC.

This clone was recorded many times. Here the CDR3 DNA reads TGTGCCAGCCACCCGCTAGCGGGGGGACACGAGCAGTACGTC. Its protein product is CASHPLAGGHEQYV. V and J are TRBV2 and TRBJ2-7; TRBD2 agrees at 11 bases. CDR3 length equals 14 residues. The germline V gene encodes CDR1 SNHLY and CDR2 FYNNEI. Trimming at V came to 8 bases and at J to 5 bases, leaving 8 bases not matched to a gene.

This sequence joins TRBV11-2 and TRBJ2-1; D is perhaps TRBD2 (5 bases). V lost 10 bases to trimming and J lost 0 bases, with 13 bases between them. The CDR3 totals 14 residues. Per germline, CDR1 SGHAT and CDR2 FQNNGV. CDR3 in DNA: TGTGCCACCGCTAGCACCCGCTCCTACAATGAGCAGTTCTTC. It encodes CATASTRSYNEQFF.

The rearrangement links TRBV5-1 to TRBJ2-4; 10 nucleotides align to TRBD2. There are 15 residues in the CDR3. Per the germline V gene, CDR1 is SGHRS and CDR2 is YFSETQ. V lost 4 bases, J lost 8 bases, and 9 bases stayed unmatched. The CDR3 DNA follows: TGCGCCAGCAGCCCGGCCAGCGGGAGGGTATACATTCAGTACTTC. It translates to CASSPASGRVYIQYF.

V gene TRBV28 combines with J gene TRBJ2-3, with 9 nucleotides matching TRBD2. The CDR3 has 17 residues. CDR1 and CDR2 from the germline V gene are MDHEN and SYDVKM. V lost 4 bases and J lost 1; bases outside the gene matches: 9. In DNA, the CDR3 is TGTGCCAGCAGTTCCTCCGTAGCGGGAGTGGGCACAGATACGCAGTATTTT. It translates to CASSSSVAGVGTDTQYF.

This sequence joins TRBV3-1 (or the pseudogene TRBV3-2) and TRBJ2-7; 7 nucleotides align to TRBD1. The length of the CDR3 is 15 residues. J gave up 5 bases and V 5 bases, and 12 bases lay outside the gene matches. Germline loops: CDR1 LGHDT, CDR2 YNNKEL (reference sequence). In nucleotides, the CDR3 is TGTGCCAGCAGCTACCCAGGGGGTCCCTTCCACGAGCAGTACTTC. Protein: CASSYPGGPFHEQYF.

The rearrangement uses TRBV2 and TRBJ1-2; the D gene is possibly TRBD1 (6 bases). The length of the CDR3 is 15 residues. Between the trimmed V and J ends, which lost 7 bases and 4 bases, there was a span of 19 bases. The V gene's germline CDR1 is SNHLY and CDR2 FYNNEI. CDR3 protein: CASKEGAGAVYGYTF. The CDR3 DNA follows: TGTGCCAGCAAAGAAGGTGCGGGGGCGGTCTATGGCTACACCTTC.

The chain carries TRBV2 and TRBJ1-3; 7 bases line up with TRBD1. V was clipped by 5 bases and J by 8 bases; unmatched bases: 9. CDR1 SNHLY and CDR2 FYNNEI come from the germline V gene. The CDR3 sequence is 14 residues long. This chain's CDR3 is CASSLTRQGDTIYF. DNA for the CDR3: TGTGCCAGCAGTCTGACCCGACAGGGTGACACCATATATTTT.

The rearrangement joins TRBV6-5 to TRBJ2-6; no firm D call. This CDR3 spans 13 amino acids. Per the germline V gene, CDR1 is MNHEY and CDR2 is SVGAGI. Between the trimmed V and J ends, which lost 10 bases and 2 bases, there was a span of 9 bases. This chain's CDR3 is CATMSPGANVLTF. As DNA, the CDR3 is TGTGCCACCATGAGTCCTGGGGCCAACGTCCTGACTTTC.

This chain connects TRBV21-1 to TRBJ2-1; TRBD2 is the table's D call, not checked against the DNA. TRBV21-1 is labeled a pseudogene. The CDR3 loop spans 20 amino acids. CDR3 in DNA: TGTGCCAGCAGCAACACTAGCGGGGGATTTTTGTGCCCTCCTGCGGGTGAGCAGTTCTTC. As protein: CASSNTSGGFLCPPAGEQFF.

CDR3 DNA: TGTGCCAGTAGTATAGGCCTAGGCCCTGTCTCCTACAATGAGCAGTTCTTC. Translation: CASSIGLGPVSYNEQFF. The chain couples TRBV19 to TRBJ2-1; D is unclear. Germline assignment: CDR1 LNHDA and CDR2 SQIVND (reference sequence). The length of the CDR3 is 17 residues. Trimming cost V 1 base and J 0 bases, with 13 bases left between them. Full variable domain (missing parts from reference TRBV19 and TRBJ2-1): DGGITQSPKYLFRKEGQNVTLSCEQNLNHDAMYWYRQDPGQGLRLIYYSQIVNDFQKGDIAEGYSVSREKKESFPLTVTSAQKNPTAFYLCASSIGLGPVSYNEQFFGPGTRLTVL.

This chain connects TRBV15 to TRBJ2-3; D possibly corresponds to TRBD1 (5 bases). CDR1 and CDR2 (germline): LNHNV, YYDKDF (reference sequence). This CDR3 has 17 residues. V was cut by 3 bases and J by 2 bases, with 18 bases left in between. The CDR3 reads CATSSHLGRLPTDTQYF. The DNA of the CDR3 is TGTGCCACCAGCAGCCACTTGGGGCGGCTCCCCACAGATACGCAGTATTTT. Full variable domain (rest looked up from reference TRBV15 and TRBJ2-3): DAMVIQNPRYQVTQFGKPVTLSCSQTLNHNVMYWYQQKSSQAPKLLFHYYDKDFNNEADTPDNFQSRRPNTSFCFLDIRSPGLGDTAMYLCATSSHLGRLPTDTQYFGPGTRLTVL.

This clone occurred a few times. This sequence joins TRBV7-2 and TRBJ1-2; TRBD1 is a possible D gene (6 bases). Germline assignment: CDR1 SGHTA and CDR2 FQGNSA. The ends were cut back, 3 bases at V and 2 bases at J, with 7 bases in the middle. The CDR3 totals 13 residues. In nucleotides, the CDR3 is TGTGCCAGCAGCTTTGACAGGAACTATGGCTACACCTTC. It is translated as CASSFDRNYGYTF.

The chain recombines TRBV11-2 with TRBJ2-7; TRBD2 aligns across 8 bases. The junction had 6 bases not matched to a gene; V was cut back by 5 bases and J by 12 bases. CDR1 is SGHAT, CDR2 FQNNGV, per germline. This CDR3 is built from 11 residues. In DNA, the CDR3 is TGTGCCAGCAGCATCGCGGGGGGAGTGTACTTC. Protein sequence: CASSIAGGVYF. The variable domain in full, completed from reference TRBV11-2 and TRBJ2-7, reads EAGVAQSPRYKIIEKRQSVAFWCNPISGHATLYWYQQILGQGPKLLIQFQNNGVVDDSQLPKDRFSAERLKGVDSTLKIQPAKLEDSAVYLCASSIAGGVYFGPGTRLTVT.

The V and J genes are TRBV4-1 and TRBJ2-7, with 8 nucleotides matching TRBD1. Germline loops: CDR1 MGHRA, CDR2 YSYEKL. Trimming cost V 4 bases and J 1 base; bases outside gene matches: 6. The CDR3 spans 15 residues. The CDR3 sequence is CASSPGQAISYEQYF. The CDR3 DNA is TGCGCCAGCAGCCCGGGACAGGCGATATCCTACGAGCAGTACTTC.

The rearrangement joins TRBV20-1 to TRBJ2-7, with D possibly TRBD2 on 6 matching bases. This CDR3 is built from 15 residues. Germline CDR1 is DFQATT and CDR2 is SNEGSKA (reference sequence). V was cut by 3 bases and J by 7 bases, with 22 bases left in between. The CDR3 DNA is TGCAGTGCTAGTATAAACGGGGGTCCTTACATAGAGCAGTACGTC. Translating gives CSASINGGPYIEQYV.

V is TRBV19 and J is TRBJ2-5; D gene unclear. Trimming took off 3 bases at V and 4 bases at J, with 15 bases between the two ends. CDR1 LNHDA and CDR2 SQIVND come from the germline V gene (reference sequence). The CDR3 spans 15 residues. The CDR3, as DNA: TGTGCCAGTAGTATCATAGGAGAAGGCGGAGAGACCCAGTACTTC. Its protein product is CASSIIGEGGETQYF.

This clone was counted a single time. The V gene is TRBV24-1, the J gene TRBJ2-3, with D perhaps TRBD2 (7 bases). V dropped 3 bases and J dropped 3 bases, with 12 bases sitting between them. From germline, CDR1 is KGHDR and CDR2 SFDVKD. The CDR3 covers 15 residues. This chain's CDR3 is CATSDMRGRTDTQYF. CDR3 sequence (DNA): TGTGCCACCAGTGATATGCGGGGGCGAACAGATACGCAGTATTTT.

This clone was counted once. The CDR3 here is CASSRSLAGGLTDTQYF. In DNA, the CDR3 is TGTGCCAGCAGTCGTTCCCTAGCGGGAGGGTTAACAGATACGCAGTATTTT. V usage is TRBV27 and J usage is TRBJ2-3; 12 bases align to TRBD2. This CDR3 comprises 17 residues. In germline, CDR1 is MNHEY, CDR2 SMNVEV (reference sequence). With 5 bases clipped from V and 3 bases from J, the junction kept 9 bases outside the gene matches.

The chain couples TRBV2 to TRBJ1-5, with 10 bases lining up with TRBD1. V was pared by 5 bases and J by 6 bases, with 4 bases of the junction left unmatched. The CDR3 contains 14 residues. Germline V CDR1 and CDR2: SNHLY, FYNNEI. CDR3 protein: CASSIGQGGQPQHF. As DNA, the CDR3 is TGTGCCAGCAGTATCGGACAGGGGGGTCAGCCCCAGCATTTT.

V gene TRBV6-2 or TRBV6-3 combines with J gene TRBJ2-1, with D hard to call. V shed 2 bases and J shed 6 bases, with 11 bases lying between them. CDR3 size: 14 residues. CDR1 and CDR2 from the germline V gene are MNHEY and SVGEGT. Here the CDR3 reads CASSYVRPPNEQFF. Written as DNA, the CDR3 is TGTGCCAGCAGTTACGTCAGGCCGCCCAATGAGCAGTTCTTC.

This chain joins TRBV11-2 and TRBJ2-5; 7 bases map to TRBD1. With 5 bases clipped from V and 4 bases from J, the junction kept 10 bases outside the gene matches. Germline V gene lookup returns CDR1 SGHAT and CDR2 FQNNGV. This CDR3 is built from 15 residues. Here the CDR3 reads CASSPRGYGGETQYF. CDR3 in DNA: TGTGCCAGCAGCCCCAGGGGGTATGGAGGAGAGACCCAGTACTTC.

V usage is TRBV5-1 and J usage is TRBJ1-6; TRBD1 aligns across 9 bases. The junction had 9 bases not matched to a gene; V was cut back by 2 bases and J by 9 bases. In germline, CDR1 is SGHRS, CDR2 YFSETQ. The CDR3 contains 16 residues. DNA for the CDR3: TGCGCCAGCAGCTTCGGGAAGGACAGGGGCGTTTCACCCCTCCACTTT. Amino acid sequence: CASSFGKDRGVSPLHF.